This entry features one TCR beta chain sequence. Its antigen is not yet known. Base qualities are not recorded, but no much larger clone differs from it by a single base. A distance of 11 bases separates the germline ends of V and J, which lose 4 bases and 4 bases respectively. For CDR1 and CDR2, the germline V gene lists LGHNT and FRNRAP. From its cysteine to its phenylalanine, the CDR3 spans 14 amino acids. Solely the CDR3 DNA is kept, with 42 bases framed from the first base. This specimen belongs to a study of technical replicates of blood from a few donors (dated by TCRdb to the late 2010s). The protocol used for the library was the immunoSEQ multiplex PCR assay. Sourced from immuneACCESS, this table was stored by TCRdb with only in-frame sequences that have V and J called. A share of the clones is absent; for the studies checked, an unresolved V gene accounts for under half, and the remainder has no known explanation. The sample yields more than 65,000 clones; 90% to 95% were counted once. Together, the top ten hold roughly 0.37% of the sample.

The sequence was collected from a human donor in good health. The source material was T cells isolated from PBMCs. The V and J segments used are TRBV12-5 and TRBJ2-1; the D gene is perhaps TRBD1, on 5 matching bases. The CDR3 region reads CASGSDTAYNEQFF. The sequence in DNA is TGTGCTAGTGGTTCGGACACTGCGTACAATGAGCAGTTCTTC.